This T cell receptor (beta chain) is from a study of shared clonotypes between healthy human individuals. Trimming removed 0 bases at V and 0 bases at J, with 9 bases between. Germline V lookup: CDR1 MNHEY, CDR2 SVGAGI. This CDR3 has 15 amino acids. Turning to this clone: What it recognizes is unknown.

Study results and caveats: The low donor count limited represented genetic and exposure-history diversity.

Sequenced by immunoSEQ multiplex PCR; TCRdb stores in-frame clones only, minus some. Of about 690,000 clones listed, 90% are singletons. Sequencing was carried out using memory CD8+ T cells from PBMCs. Subset specified: CD45RO+ cells pooled with CCR7-negative TemRA cells. The receptor was isolated from a man aged 18-30 years in good health. Some clones in this sample may be carry-over from other donors' samples. The rearrangement joins TRBV6-5 to TRBJ2-7, with D uncertain. CDR3 DNA: TGTGCCAGCAGTTACTCGGGTTACAGCTCCTACGAGCAGTACTTC. Its protein is CASSYSGYSSYEQYF.